These T cell receptor beta chains were read from a single sample in a study of T-cell memory formation after mild COVID-19. MiXCR was run by TCRdb on the 5' RACE reads, yielding one entry per CDR3 protein. The sample holds 470,000 or so distinct CDR3 sequences, 15% to 25% seen once. The specimen sequenced was PBMCs or a T cell subset sorted from them (not recorded which). These receptors all come from an adult woman who had mild COVID-19 (a few samples of this study predate the infection). Cell type and time point are not known. Each CDR3 is given with its conserved first and last residue. A D gene is named only where the DNA matches it firmly. Expanded clones get a size class; other rows say once, few or many, or leave the size out.

CDR3nt: TGTGCCAGCAGCGTAGCTGGAACAGGGAGATCGCAGGATACGCAGTATTTT; CDR3aa: CASSVAGTGRSQDTQYF; d_gene: .; j_gene: TRBJ2-3; abundance: .; v_gene: TRBV9
CDR3nt: TGTGCCAGCAGCTTCTCCGGGGAGACCCAGTACTTC; CDR3aa: CASSFSGETQYF; d_gene: .; j_gene: TRBJ2-5; abundance: many; v_gene: TRBV12-3/TRBV12-4
CDR3nt: TGCGCCAGCAGCATAGAAGAGACCCAGTACTTC; CDR3aa: CASSIEETQYF; d_gene: .; j_gene: TRBJ2-5; abundance: .; v_gene: TRBV5-1
CDR3nt: TGTGCCAGCAGCCAGACAGGGGCGGGGGAGACCCAGTACTTC; CDR3aa: CASSQTGAGETQYF; d_gene: TRBD1; j_gene: TRBJ2-5; abundance: few; v_gene: TRBV12-3/TRBV12-4
CDR3nt: TGTGCCACCAGTGAGGCAGGGGGCCCCACAGATACGCAGTATTTT; CDR3aa: CATSEAGGPTDTQYF; d_gene: TRBD1; j_gene: TRBJ2-3; abundance: few; v_gene: TRBV24-1
CDR3nt: TGTGCCAGCAGTTACGAGCGGGGGGTTGACACTAGCACAGATACGCAGTATTTT; CDR3aa: CASSYERGVDTSTDTQYF; d_gene: TRBD2; j_gene: TRBJ2-3; abundance: .; v_gene: TRBV6-5
CDR3nt: TGTGCCAGCAGCCAAGGAGGAGGGGGCAGAGGCTACACCTTC; CDR3aa: CASSQGGGGRGYTF; d_gene: TRBD1; j_gene: TRBJ1-2; abundance: few; v_gene: TRBV3-1
CDR3nt: TGTGCCACCAGCAGAGACCGAGATGGAGGATGGGAGACCCAGTACTTC; CDR3aa: CATSRDRDGGWETQYF; d_gene: .; j_gene: TRBJ2-5; abundance: few; v_gene: TRBV15
CDR3nt: TGTGCCACTCGGGACAGAGCCTACGAGCAGTACTTC; CDR3aa: CATRDRAYEQYF; d_gene: TRBD1; j_gene: TRBJ2-7; abundance: few; v_gene: TRBV27
CDR3nt: TGTGCCAGCAGCCAATCCGGGGGGGGGAACACCGGGGAGCTGTTTTTT; CDR3aa: CASSQSGGGNTGELFF; d_gene: TRBD2; j_gene: TRBJ2-2; abundance: few; v_gene: TRBV6-6
CDR3nt: TGTGCCAGCTGTCTAGCGGGAGCGGGATCCGAGCAGTACTTC; CDR3aa: CASCLAGAGSEQYF; d_gene: TRBD2; j_gene: TRBJ2-7; abundance: few; v_gene: TRBV12-3/TRBV12-4
CDR3nt: TGTGCCAGCAGCGTAGAGCCAGGGAGGAACACTGAAGCTTTCTTT; CDR3aa: CASSVEPGRNTEAFF; d_gene: .; j_gene: TRBJ1-1; abundance: few; v_gene: TRBV9
CDR3nt: TGTGCCAGCAGTGACCCCGGGACAGGGAAAACCTACGAGCAGTACTTC; CDR3aa: CASSDPGTGKTYEQYF; d_gene: TRBD1; j_gene: TRBJ2-7; abundance: few; v_gene: TRBV2
CDR3nt: TGTGCCACCAGCAGAGTGGGGACAGGGAATCTCGAGCAGTACTTC; CDR3aa: CATSRVGTGNLEQYF; d_gene: TRBD1; j_gene: TRBJ2-7; abundance: few; v_gene: TRBV15
CDR3nt: TGTGCCAGCAGCCCCAAATGGGACAGGGGAACTGAAGCTTTCTTT; CDR3aa: CASSPKWDRGTEAFF; d_gene: TRBD1; j_gene: TRBJ1-1; abundance: few; v_gene: TRBV7-9
CDR3nt: TGTGCCAGCAGCTTAAAACTAGCCGCCACAGATACGCAGTATTTT; CDR3aa: CASSLKLAATDTQYF; d_gene: .; j_gene: TRBJ2-3; abundance: .; v_gene: TRBV7-9
CDR3nt: TGTGCCAGCAGTCTGCAAGAAGGACGCTATGGCTACACCTTC; CDR3aa: CASSLQEGRYGYTF; d_gene: .; j_gene: TRBJ1-2; abundance: .; v_gene: TRBV12-3/TRBV12-4
CDR3nt: TGTGCCACCAGTGATTCCGGGACAGGGAAGACCTACGAGCAGTACTTC; CDR3aa: CATSDSGTGKTYEQYF; d_gene: TRBD1; j_gene: TRBJ2-7; abundance: few; v_gene: TRBV24-1
CDR3nt: TGTGCCAGCAGTTTTTCCCAGGATGCCCTGTACTTC; CDR3aa: CASSFSQDALYF; d_gene: .; j_gene: TRBJ2-7; abundance: once; v_gene: TRBV6-6
CDR3nt: TGTGCCAGCACCCCCCCCGGGCGCTACGAGCAGTACTTC; CDR3aa: CASTPPGRYEQYF; d_gene: .; j_gene: TRBJ2-7; abundance: many; v_gene: TRBV7-2
CDR3nt: TGTGCCAGCAGTCAGTCGACAGGGAGGGAAAAGCAGTACTTC; CDR3aa: CASSQSTGREKQYF; d_gene: .; j_gene: TRBJ2-7; abundance: few; v_gene: TRBV6-5
CDR3nt: TGTGCTAGCAGCTTTGGAACGGACCGGGAGCTGTTTTTT; CDR3aa: CASSFGTDRELFF; d_gene: .; j_gene: TRBJ2-2; abundance: few; v_gene: TRBV7-7
CDR3nt: TGCAGCGTTCGGAGAAGCGCGGAAGAGCAGTACTTC; CDR3aa: CSVRRSAEEQYF; d_gene: .; j_gene: TRBJ2-7; abundance: few; v_gene: TRBV29-1
CDR3nt: TGTGCCAGCACCTCTTCAGGGGGACCGTACGAGCAGTACTTC; CDR3aa: CASTSSGGPYEQYF; d_gene: TRBD1; j_gene: TRBJ2-7; abundance: many; v_gene: TRBV12-3/TRBV12-4
CDR3nt: TGTGCCAGCAGTTTATGGTTAGCGGGGGATCCCCCTGGGACAGATACGCAGTATTTT; CDR3aa: CASSLWLAGDPPGTDTQYF; d_gene: TRBD2; j_gene: TRBJ2-3; abundance: .; v_gene: TRBV27
CDR3nt: TGTGCCAGCAGCCAGATCAAAAACATTCAGTACTTC; CDR3aa: CASSQIKNIQYF; d_gene: .; j_gene: TRBJ2-4; abundance: few; v_gene: TRBV3-1